This T cell receptor (beta chain) was documented in a study of human T cells and chemical hapten exposure. This CDR3 spans 14 amino acids. V shed 6 bases and J shed 5 bases, with 14 bases lying between them. TCRdb re-called the RACE reads through MiXCR, storing one row per CDR3 protein. The sample holds roughly 100,000 distinct CDR3 sequences, approximately 9.3% seen once. This clonotype was counted many times. The time point: patch test 2, 6 weeks after DPC sensitization. As for treatment: therapeutic diphenylcyclopropenone sensitization with weekly scalp DPC. The sample was whole blood, taken in connection with sensitization to the hapten diphenylcyclopropenone (DPC). This sequence originates from a woman aged 40 to 49 with alopecia areata. Some clones in this sample may be carry-over from other donors' samples. The chain couples TRBV12-3 or TRBV12-4 to TRBJ2-1; maybe TRBD2 (6 bases). The CDR3 coding sequence is TGTGCCAGCAGATTCGCCGGGACTCACAATGAGCAGTTCTTC. It yields the protein CASRFAGTHNEQFF.